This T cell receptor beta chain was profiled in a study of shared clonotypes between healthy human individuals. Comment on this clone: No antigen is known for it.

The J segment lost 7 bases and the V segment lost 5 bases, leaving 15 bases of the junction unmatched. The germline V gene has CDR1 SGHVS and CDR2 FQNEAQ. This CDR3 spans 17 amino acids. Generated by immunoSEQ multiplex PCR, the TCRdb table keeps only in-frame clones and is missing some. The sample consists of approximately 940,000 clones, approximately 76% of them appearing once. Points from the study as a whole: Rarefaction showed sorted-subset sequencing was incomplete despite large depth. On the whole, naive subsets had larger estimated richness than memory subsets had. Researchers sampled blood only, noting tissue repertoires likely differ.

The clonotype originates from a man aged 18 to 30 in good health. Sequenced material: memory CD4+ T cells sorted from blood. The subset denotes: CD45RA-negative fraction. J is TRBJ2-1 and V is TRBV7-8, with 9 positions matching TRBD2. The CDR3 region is CASSGREGLLVQNEQFF. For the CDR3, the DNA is TGTGCCAGCAGCGGGCGGGAGGGCCTGTTAGTCCAAAATGAGCAGTTCTTC.